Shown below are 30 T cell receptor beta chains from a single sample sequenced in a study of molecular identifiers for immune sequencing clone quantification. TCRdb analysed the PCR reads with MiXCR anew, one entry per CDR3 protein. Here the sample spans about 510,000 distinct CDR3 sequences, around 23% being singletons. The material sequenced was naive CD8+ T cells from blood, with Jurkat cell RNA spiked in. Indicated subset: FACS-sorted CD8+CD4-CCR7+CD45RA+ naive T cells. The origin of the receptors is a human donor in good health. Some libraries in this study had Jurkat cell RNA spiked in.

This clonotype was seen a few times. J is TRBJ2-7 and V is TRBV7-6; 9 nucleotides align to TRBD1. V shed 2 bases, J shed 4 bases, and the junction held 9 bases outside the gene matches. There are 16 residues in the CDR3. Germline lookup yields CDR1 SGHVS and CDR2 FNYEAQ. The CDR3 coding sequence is TGTGCCAGCAGCTTAAGCCCGGGACAGGGAAGATACGAGCAGTACTTC. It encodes CASSLSPGQGRYEQYF.

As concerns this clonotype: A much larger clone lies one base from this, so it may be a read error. CDR3 nucleotide sequence: TGTGCCAGCAGCCCGGGACTAGAAGACGAGCAGTACTTC. This gives the protein CASSPGLEDEQYF. The chain links TRBV7-9 to TRBJ2-7; TRBD2 aligns across 8 bases. The CDR3 has 13 amino acids. Germline-derived CDR1 and CDR2 are SEHNR and FQNEAQ (reference sequence). Trimming at V came to 5 bases and at J to 5 bases, leaving 5 bases not matched to a gene.

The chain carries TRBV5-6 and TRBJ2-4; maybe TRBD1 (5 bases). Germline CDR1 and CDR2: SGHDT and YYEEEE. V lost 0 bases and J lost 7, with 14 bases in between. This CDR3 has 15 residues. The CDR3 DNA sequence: TGTGCCAGCAGCTTGGGGGGCCACGTCTTGAACATTCAGTACTTC. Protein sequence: CASSLGGHVLNIQYF.

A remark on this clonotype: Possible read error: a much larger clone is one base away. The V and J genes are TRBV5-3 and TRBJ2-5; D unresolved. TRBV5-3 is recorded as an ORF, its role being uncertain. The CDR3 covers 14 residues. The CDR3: CASSLETRPETPYF. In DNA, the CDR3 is TGTGCCAGCAGCTTGGAAACGAGGCCAGAGACCCCGTACTTC.

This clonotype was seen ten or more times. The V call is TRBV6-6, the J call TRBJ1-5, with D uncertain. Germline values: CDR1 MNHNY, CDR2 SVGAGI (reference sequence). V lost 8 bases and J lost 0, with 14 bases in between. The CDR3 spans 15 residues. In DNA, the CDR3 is TGTGCCAGCGCCTCCCTCGGATATAGCAATCAGCCCCAGCATTTT. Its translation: CASASLGYSNQPQHF.

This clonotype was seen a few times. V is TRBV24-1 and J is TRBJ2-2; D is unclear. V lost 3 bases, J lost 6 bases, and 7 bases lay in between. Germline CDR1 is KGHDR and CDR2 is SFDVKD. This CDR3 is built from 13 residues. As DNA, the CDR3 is TGTGCCACCAGTGATCCCCCGGCCGGGGAGCTGTTTTTT. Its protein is CATSDPPAGELFF.

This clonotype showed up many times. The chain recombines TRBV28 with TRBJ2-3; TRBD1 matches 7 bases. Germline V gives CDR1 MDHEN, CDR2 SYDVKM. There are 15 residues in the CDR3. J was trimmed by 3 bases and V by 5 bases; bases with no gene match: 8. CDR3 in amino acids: CASSLGQATTDTQYF. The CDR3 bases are TGTGCCAGCAGTCTCGGACAGGCGACTACAGATACGCAGTATTTT.

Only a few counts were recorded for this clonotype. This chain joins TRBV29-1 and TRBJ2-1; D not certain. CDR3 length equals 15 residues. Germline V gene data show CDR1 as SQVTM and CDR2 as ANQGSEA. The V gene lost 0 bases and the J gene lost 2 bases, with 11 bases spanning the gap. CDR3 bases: TGCAGCGTTGAAGATCGGGCTACCCCCTACAATGAGCAGTTCTTC. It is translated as CSVEDRATPYNEQFF.

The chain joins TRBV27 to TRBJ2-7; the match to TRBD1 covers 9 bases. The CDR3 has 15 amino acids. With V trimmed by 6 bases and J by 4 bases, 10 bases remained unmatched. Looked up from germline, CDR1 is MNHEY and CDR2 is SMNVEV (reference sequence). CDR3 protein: CASSFTGTGFYEQYF. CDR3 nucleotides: TGTGCCAGCAGCTTTACCGGGACAGGGTTTTACGAGCAGTACTTC.

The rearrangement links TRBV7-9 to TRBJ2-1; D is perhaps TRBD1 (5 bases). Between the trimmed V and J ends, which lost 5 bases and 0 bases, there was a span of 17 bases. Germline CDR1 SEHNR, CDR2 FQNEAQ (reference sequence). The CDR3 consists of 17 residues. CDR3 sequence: CASSQGWADRSYNEQFF. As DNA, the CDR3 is TGTGCCAGCAGCCAGGGCTGGGCAGACCGCTCCTACAATGAGCAGTTCTTC.

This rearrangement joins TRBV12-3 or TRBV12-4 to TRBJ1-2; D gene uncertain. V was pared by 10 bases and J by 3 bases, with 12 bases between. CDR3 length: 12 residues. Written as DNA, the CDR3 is TGTGCCATCCATTATGGGTACTATGGCTACACCTTC. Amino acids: CAIHYGYYGYTF.

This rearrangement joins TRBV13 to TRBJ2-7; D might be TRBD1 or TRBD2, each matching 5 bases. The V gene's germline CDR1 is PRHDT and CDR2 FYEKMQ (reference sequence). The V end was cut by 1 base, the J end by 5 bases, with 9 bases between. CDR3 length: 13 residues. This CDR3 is CASSLVGEHEQYF. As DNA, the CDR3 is TGTGCCAGCAGCTTAGTGGGGGAACACGAGCAGTACTTC.

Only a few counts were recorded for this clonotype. This CDR3 reads CASSIVPGAGNYGYTF. The CDR3 nucleotides read TGTGCCAGTAGTATCGTCCCGGGCGCTGGGAACTATGGCTACACCTTC. This sequence joins TRBV19 and TRBJ1-2; unclear D gene. CDR3 length: 16 residues. Per the germline V gene, CDR1 is LNHDA and CDR2 is SQIVND (reference sequence). Trimming stripped 3 bases from V and 2 bases from J, with 16 bases between.

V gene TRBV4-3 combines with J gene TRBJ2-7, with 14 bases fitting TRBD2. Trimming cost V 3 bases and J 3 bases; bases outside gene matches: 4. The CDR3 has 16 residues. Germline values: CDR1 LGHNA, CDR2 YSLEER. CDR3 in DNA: TGCGCCAGCAGCCAGGGACTAGCGGGGGTCGTCTACGAGCAGTACTTC. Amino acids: CASSQGLAGVVYEQYF.

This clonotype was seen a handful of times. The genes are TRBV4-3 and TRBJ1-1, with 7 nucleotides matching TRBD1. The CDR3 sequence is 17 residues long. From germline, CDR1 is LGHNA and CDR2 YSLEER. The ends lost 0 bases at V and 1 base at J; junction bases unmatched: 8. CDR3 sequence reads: CASSQDRMGQKNTEAFF. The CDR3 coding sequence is TGCGCCAGCAGCCAAGATAGGATGGGACAGAAGAACACTGAAGCTTTCTTT.

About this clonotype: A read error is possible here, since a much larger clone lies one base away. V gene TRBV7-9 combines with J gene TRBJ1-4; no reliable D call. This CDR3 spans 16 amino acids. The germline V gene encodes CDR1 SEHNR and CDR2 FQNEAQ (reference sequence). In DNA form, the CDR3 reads TGTGCCAGCAGCACCGACCAGGTTTCAACTAATGAAAAACTGGTTTTT. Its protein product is CASSTDQVSTNEKLVF.

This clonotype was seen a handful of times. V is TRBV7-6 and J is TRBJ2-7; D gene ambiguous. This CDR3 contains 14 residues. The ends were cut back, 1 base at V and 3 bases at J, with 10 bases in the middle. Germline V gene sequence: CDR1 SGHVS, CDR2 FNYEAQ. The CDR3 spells CASSLGVQLYEQYF. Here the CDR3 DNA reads TGTGCCAGCAGCTTAGGTGTACAGCTCTACGAGCAGTACTTC.

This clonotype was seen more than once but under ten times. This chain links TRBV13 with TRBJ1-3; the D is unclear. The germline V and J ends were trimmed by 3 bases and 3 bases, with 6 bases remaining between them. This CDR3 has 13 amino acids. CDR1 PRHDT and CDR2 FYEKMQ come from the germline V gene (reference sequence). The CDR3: CASSFFGGNTIYF. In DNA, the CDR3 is TGTGCCAGCAGCTTTTTCGGTGGAAACACCATATATTTT.

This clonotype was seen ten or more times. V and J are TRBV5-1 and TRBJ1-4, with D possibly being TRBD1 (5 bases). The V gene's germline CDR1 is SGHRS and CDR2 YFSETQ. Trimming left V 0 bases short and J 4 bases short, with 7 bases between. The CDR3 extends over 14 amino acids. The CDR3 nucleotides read TGCGCCAGCAGCTTGGGGGACGATAATGAAAAACTGTTTTTT. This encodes CASSLGDDNEKLFF.

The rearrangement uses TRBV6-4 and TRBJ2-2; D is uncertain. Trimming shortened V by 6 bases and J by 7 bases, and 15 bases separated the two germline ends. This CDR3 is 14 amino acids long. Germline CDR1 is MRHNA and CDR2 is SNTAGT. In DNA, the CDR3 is TGTGCCAGCAGGCCCGACTCCCCGGTCGGGGAGCTGTTTTTT. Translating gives CASRPDSPVGELFF.

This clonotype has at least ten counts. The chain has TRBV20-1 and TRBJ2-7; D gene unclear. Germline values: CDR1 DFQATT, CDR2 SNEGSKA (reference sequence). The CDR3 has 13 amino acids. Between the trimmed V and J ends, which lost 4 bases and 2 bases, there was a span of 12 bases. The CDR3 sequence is CSAKDPFTYEQYF. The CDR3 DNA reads TGCAGTGCTAAGGACCCCTTTACCTACGAGCAGTACTTC.

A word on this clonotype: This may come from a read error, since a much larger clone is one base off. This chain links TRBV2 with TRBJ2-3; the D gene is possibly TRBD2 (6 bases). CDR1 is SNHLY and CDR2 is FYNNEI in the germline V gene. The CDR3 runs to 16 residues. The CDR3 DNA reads TGTGCCAGCAGTGTTAATCGGGAAACTAGCACAGATACGCGGTATTTT. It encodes CASSVNRETSTDTRYF.

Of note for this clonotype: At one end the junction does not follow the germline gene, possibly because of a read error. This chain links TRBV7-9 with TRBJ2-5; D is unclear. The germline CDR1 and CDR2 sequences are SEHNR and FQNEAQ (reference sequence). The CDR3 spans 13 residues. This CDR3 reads CASSLVSQEPQYF. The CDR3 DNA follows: TGTGCCAGCAGCCTAGTCAGCCAAGAGCCCCAGTACTTC.

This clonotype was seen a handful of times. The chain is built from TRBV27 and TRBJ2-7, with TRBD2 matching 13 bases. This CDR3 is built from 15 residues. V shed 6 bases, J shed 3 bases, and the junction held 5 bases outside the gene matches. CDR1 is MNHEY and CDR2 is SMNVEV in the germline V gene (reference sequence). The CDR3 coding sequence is TGTGCCAGCAGCACGACTAGCGGGGGGTACTACGAGCAGTACTTC. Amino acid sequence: CASSTTSGGYYEQYF.

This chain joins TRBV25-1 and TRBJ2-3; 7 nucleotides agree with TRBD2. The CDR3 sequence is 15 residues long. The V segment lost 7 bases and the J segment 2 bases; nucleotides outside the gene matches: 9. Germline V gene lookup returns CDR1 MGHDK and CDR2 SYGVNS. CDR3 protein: CASMDGTTFTDTQYF. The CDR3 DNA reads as TGTGCCAGCATGGACGGGACTACGTTCACAGATACGCAGTATTTT.

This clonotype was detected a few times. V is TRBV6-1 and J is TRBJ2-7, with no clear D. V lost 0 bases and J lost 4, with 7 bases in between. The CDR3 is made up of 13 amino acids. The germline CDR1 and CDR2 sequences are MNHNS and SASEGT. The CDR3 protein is CASSEARVYEQYF. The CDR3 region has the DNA TGTGCCAGCAGTGAAGCCCGAGTGTACGAGCAGTACTTC.

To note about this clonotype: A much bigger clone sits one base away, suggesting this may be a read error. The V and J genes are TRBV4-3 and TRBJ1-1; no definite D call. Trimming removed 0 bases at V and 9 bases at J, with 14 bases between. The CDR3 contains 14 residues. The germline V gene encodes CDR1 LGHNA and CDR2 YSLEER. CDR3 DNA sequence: TGCGCCAGCAGCCAAGATAGGGAGTTCGACAAAGCTTTCTTT. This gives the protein CASSQDREFDKAFF.

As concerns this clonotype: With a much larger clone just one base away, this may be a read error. In nucleotides, the CDR3 is TGCGCCAGCAGGAAGACTAGCACAGATACGCAGTATTTT. It codes for CASRKTSTDTQYF. The chain has TRBV23-1 and TRBJ2-3; no reliable D call. TRBV23-1 is given ORF status, its function remaining uncertain. The CDR3 is 13 residues long. Trimming took off 6 bases at V and 0 bases at J, with 7 bases between the two ends.

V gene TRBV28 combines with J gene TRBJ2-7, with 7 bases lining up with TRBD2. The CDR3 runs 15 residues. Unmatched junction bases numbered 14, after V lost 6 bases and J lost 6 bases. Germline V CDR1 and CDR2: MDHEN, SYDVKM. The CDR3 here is CASSLGAGEGREQYF. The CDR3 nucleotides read TGTGCCAGCAGCCTAGGGGCGGGAGAGGGGCGCGAGCAGTACTTC.

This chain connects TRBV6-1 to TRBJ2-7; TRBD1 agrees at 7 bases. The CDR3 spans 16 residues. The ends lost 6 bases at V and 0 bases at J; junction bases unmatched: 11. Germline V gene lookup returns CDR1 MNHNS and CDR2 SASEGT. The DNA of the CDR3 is TGTGCCAGCAGCCCCTTGACAGGGTTGAGCTCCTACGAGCAGTACTTC. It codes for CASSPLTGLSSYEQYF.